This TCR beta chain came from a study of T cell repertoires in cytomegalovirus infection. At the level of the study: Based on public TCR beta signatures, there were indications of CMV infection and of a matching HLA type.

TCRdb analysed the reads with MiXCR anew, one entry per CDR3 protein. The table has 490,000 or so distinct CDR3 sequences, 11% seen once; the top ten hold about 9.4%. V shed 9 bases and J 0 bases; nucleotides not matched to a gene: 14. The CDR3 extends over 17 amino acids. Germline loops: CDR1 MNHEY, CDR2 SVGAGI. Sequenced material: PBMCs. This receptor was obtained from a human donor in good health (CMV status not recorded). Some clones in this sample may be carry-over from other donors' samples. The chain has TRBV6-5 and TRBJ2-3, with 8 bases that match TRBD1. In nucleotides, the CDR3 is TGTGCCAGTTTCGGGACAGGTCCGGGCAAGAGCACAGATACGCAGTATTTT. This encodes CASFGTGPGKSTDTQYF.